This TCR beta chain was sequenced for a study of cytotoxic CD8 clonotypes in ibrutinib-treated CLL. V was trimmed by 3 bases and J by 2 bases, leaving 11 bases between them. Germline CDR1 and CDR2: SGHVS and FQNEAQ. This CDR3 is built from 14 residues. TCRdb's copy holds only in-frame clones and misses some; the assay was immunoSEQ multiplex PCR. The sample yields about 130,000 clones, around 80% seen once. The rearrangement uses TRBV7-8 and TRBJ2-7; D is possibly TRBD1 (6 bases). The sequence derives from a human donor with chronic lymphocytic leukemia. Sample: PBMCs, taken after 12 months of ibrutinib treatment. The CDR3 nucleotides are TGTGCCAGCAGCTTCGCAGGGGAAACCTACGAGCAGTACTTC. Its translation: CASSFAGETYEQYF. The entire variable domain, with the rest obtained from reference TRBV7-8 and TRBJ2-7, is as follows: GAGVSQSPRYKVAKRGQDVALRCDPISGHVSLFWYQQALGQGPEFLTYFQNEAQLDKSGLPSDRFFAERPEGSVSTLKIQRTQQEDSAVYLCASSFAGETYEQYFGPGTRLTVT.